This TCR beta chain appears in the sequencing data of a study of memory CD4+ T cells and cytomegalovirus serostatus. The sort gate was single viable CD3+CD4+CD8-CD45RO+ cells for memory CD4+ T cells. Trimming left V 10 bases short and J 0 bases short, with 13 bases between. Germline loops: CDR1 MNHNY, CDR2 SVGAGI (reference sequence). The CDR3 has 13 amino acids. Produced via immunoSEQ multiplex PCR; TCRdb's table is partial and in-frame only. The repertoire holds about 53,000 clones, with 80% to 85% as singletons. Source material: memory CD4+ T cells from blood. The chain joins TRBV6-6 to TRBJ2-7; D may be TRBD1 or TRBD2 (5 bases each). The receptor was isolated from an adult in good health and CMV-seronegative. The CDR3 region is CATGRGNSYEQYF. CDR3 coding DNA: TGTGCCACGGGGCGAGGCAACTCCTACGAGCAGTACTTC.